This passage covers 31 T cell receptor beta chains from one sample sequenced in a study of blood T cell repertoires in COVID-19. The repertoire was sequenced with immunoSEQ multiplex PCR; TCRdb's copy has only in-frame clones and lacks some. The sample shows hundreds of thousands of clones, around 90% of them seen only once. The specimen sequenced was peripheral blood. The receptors were sampled from a human donor in a cohort sampled during active COVID-19.

The chain carries TRBV9 and TRBJ2-5; 10 positions match TRBD2. The CDR3 spans 17 residues. Trimming removed 4 bases from V and 2 bases from J; junction bases left unmatched: 11. Looked up from germline, CDR1 is SGDLS and CDR2 is YYNGEE. The CDR3 loop reads CASSSSRGLAEQETQYF. DNA for the CDR3: TGTGCCAGCAGCTCCTCCCGAGGACTAGCGGAACAAGAGACCCAGTACTTC. Using reference TRBV9 and TRBJ2-5 for the parts outside the CDR3, the full variable domain is DSGVTQTPKHLITATGQRVTLRCSPRSGDLSVYWYQQSLDQGLQFLIQYYNGEERAKGNILERFSAQQFPDLHSELNLSSLELGDSALYFCASSSSRGLAEQETQYFGPGTRLLVL.

This sequence joins TRBV21-1 and TRBJ1-2; the table's D call TRBD1 went unverified against the DNA. TRBV21-1 is assigned pseudogene status. This CDR3 is built from 18 residues. The CDR3 DNA reads as TGTGCCAGCAGCAAAACGACCAGGCTATATTATATTTTCTATGGCTACACCTTC. This translates into CASSKTTRLYYIFYGYTF.

This rearrangement joins TRBV6-6 to TRBJ1-1; a weak D match, TRBD1 (5 bases). The germline CDR1 and CDR2 sequences are MNHNY and SVGAGI (reference sequence). The CDR3 spans 13 residues. Between the trimmed V and J ends, which lost 6 bases and 5 bases, there was a span of 13 bases. This CDR3 reads CASSPGGGTEAFF. The CDR3 DNA is TGTGCCAGCAGCCCCGGGGGGGGTACTGAAGCTTTCTTT.

There are a few counts of this clone. CDR3 loop: CASSQEPGGAGTGELFF. CDR3 coding DNA: TGTGCCAGCAGCCAAGAACCAGGGGGCGCGGGAACCGGGGAGCTGTTTTTT. The chain couples TRBV3-1 (or the pseudogene TRBV3-2) to TRBJ2-2; TRBD1 matches at 8 bases. The CDR3 spans 17 residues. In germline, CDR1 is LGHDT, CDR2 YNNKEL (reference sequence). V lost 0 bases to trimming and J lost 5 bases; unmatched junction nucleotides: 8.

The V and J genes are TRBV28 and TRBJ2-2, with 10 positions matching TRBD2. In germline, CDR1 is MDHEN, CDR2 SYDVKM. After removal of 7 bases from V and 0 bases from J, the junction contained 2 bases not matched to a gene. This CDR3 contains 15 residues. CDR3 amino acids: CASNGLAANTGELFF. As DNA, the CDR3 is TGTGCCAGCAACGGACTAGCGGCGAACACCGGGGAGCTGTTTTTT.

The V gene is TRBV7-2, the J gene TRBJ2-5; 8 nucleotides align to TRBD2. This CDR3 spans 13 amino acids. The V segment lost 8 bases and the J segment 5 bases; nucleotides outside the gene matches: 7. CDR1 and CDR2 from the germline V gene are SGHTA and FQGNSA. The CDR3 DNA reads as TGTGCCAGCCGGGCGGGGGGAAGGGAGACCCAGTACTTC. Translating gives CASRAGGRETQYF.

V gene TRBV27 combines with J gene TRBJ1-6; 8 positions match TRBD1. With V trimmed by 7 bases and J by 9 bases, 8 bases remained unmatched. Germline CDR1 is MNHEY and CDR2 is SMNVEV (reference sequence). This CDR3 has 14 residues. The CDR3: CASKRGQGISPLHF. In DNA form, the CDR3 reads TGTGCCAGCAAGCGCGGACAGGGTATTTCACCCCTCCACTTT.

This rearrangement joins TRBV7-2 to TRBJ2-6; TRBD1 matches at 9 bases. V lost 5 bases, J lost 4 bases, and 15 bases stayed unmatched. The CDR3 spans 19 residues. CDR1 and CDR2 (germline): SGHTA, FQGNSA. CDR3 protein: CASSLDPRQGVLGANVLTF. CDR3 nucleotides: TGTGCCAGCAGCCTAGATCCCAGACAGGGGGTACTGGGGGCCAACGTCCTGACTTTC.

This chain connects TRBV3-1 (or the pseudogene TRBV3-2) to TRBJ1-1; D ambiguous. The CDR3 loop spans 13 amino acids. Germline V CDR1 and CDR2: LGHDT, YNNKEL (reference sequence). V was shortened by 2 bases and J by 10 bases, with 14 bases between the two germline ends. CDR3 in amino acids: CASSQRVQEGAFF. In DNA form, the CDR3 reads TGTGCCAGCAGCCAACGGGTACAAGAGGGAGCTTTCTTT.

This sequence joins TRBV27 and TRBJ2-3; 9 bases map to TRBD2. V shed 6 bases, J shed 8 bases, and the junction held 18 bases outside the gene matches. The germline V gene has CDR1 MNHEY and CDR2 SMNVEV (reference sequence). The CDR3 loop spans 17 amino acids. CDR3 sequence: CASRTASSGVSTRTQYF. The CDR3 region has the DNA TGTGCCAGCAGGACGGCGTCTAGCGGGGTCTCCACGCGTACGCAGTATTTT.

The chain joins TRBV11-2 to TRBJ2-1, with 7 bases lining up with TRBD1. This CDR3 comprises 17 residues. The germline V gene has CDR1 SGHAT and CDR2 FQNNGV. V lost 4 bases, J lost 8 bases, and 17 bases stayed unmatched. The chain's CDR3 is CASSSIITDRVGHEQFF. Here the CDR3 DNA reads TGTGCCAGCAGCTCGATAATAACAGACAGGGTAGGCCATGAGCAGTTCTTC. Full variable domain (missing parts from reference TRBV11-2 and TRBJ2-1): EAGVAQSPRYKIIEKRQSVAFWCNPISGHATLYWYQQILGQGPKLLIQFQNNGVVDDSQLPKDRFSAERLKGVDSTLKIQPAKLEDSAVYLCASSSIITDRVGHEQFFGPGTRLTVL.

The genes are TRBV27 and TRBJ2-1; 7 bases map to TRBD2. The germline CDR1 and CDR2 sequences are MNHEY and SMNVEV (reference sequence). The CDR3 covers 13 residues. The J segment lost 5 bases and the V segment lost 8 bases, leaving 6 bases of the junction unmatched. The CDR3 reads CASESGNHNEQFF. CDR3 DNA sequence: TGTGCCAGCGAGAGCGGGAACCACAATGAGCAGTTCTTC.

The chain couples TRBV6-2 or TRBV6-3 to TRBJ1-5; tentatively, D is TRBD1 (6 bases). CDR1 and CDR2 (germline): MNHEY, SVGEGT. The CDR3 spans 17 residues. V was pared by 0 bases and J by 1 base, with 13 bases between. As DNA, the CDR3 is TGTGCCAGCAGTTACTCTGCTGGGGGGGCGAGCAATCAGCCCCAGCATTTT. The encoded protein is CASSYSAGGASNQPQHF.

The chain recombines TRBV9 with TRBJ2-7; TRBD1 is a possible D gene (5 bases). The CDR3 has 14 residues. The V gene lost 0 bases and the J gene lost 3 bases, with 10 bases spanning the gap. Looked up from germline, CDR1 is SGDLS and CDR2 is YYNGEE. In DNA form, the CDR3 reads TGTGCCAGCAGCGTAGGACAGCTTAACTACGAGCAGTACTTC. Translating gives CASSVGQLNYEQYF.

The chain uses TRBV4-1 and TRBJ1-5; maybe TRBD1 (6 bases). Germline V gene data show CDR1 as MGHRA and CDR2 as YSYEKL. CDR3 size: 15 residues. V was shortened by 4 bases and J by 9 bases, with 19 bases between the two germline ends. CDR3 loop: CASSPLGAGSGPQHF. Here the CDR3 DNA reads TGCGCCAGCAGCCCTTTGGGGGCAGGAAGCGGGCCCCAGCATTTT.

This CDR3 reads CASRPSGIHTGELFF. DNA for the CDR3: TGTGCCAGCAGGCCGAGCGGGATTCACACCGGGGAGCTGTTTTTT. The V call is TRBV5-4, the J call TRBJ2-2; 7 positions match TRBD2. This CDR3 has 15 residues. V was pared by 5 bases and J by 3 bases, with 7 bases of the junction left unmatched. Germline loops: CDR1 SGHNT, CDR2 YYREEE (reference sequence).

This sequence joins TRBV7-9 and TRBJ1-1; no clear D. The CDR3 has 13 amino acids. Germline-derived CDR1 and CDR2 are SEHNR and FQNEAQ (reference sequence). V was pared by 3 bases and J by 4 bases, with 9 bases between. The CDR3 DNA follows: TGTGCCAGCAGCTTCCGGGAGGGCACTGAAGCTTTCTTT. Its translation is CASSFREGTEAFF.

The chain combines TRBV19 with TRBJ1-3; D is possibly TRBD1 (6 bases). The CDR3 is 16 residues long. V was clipped by 7 bases and J by 0 bases, with 16 bases between them. Germline CDR1 LNHDA, CDR2 SQIVND (reference sequence). The DNA for the CDR3 is TGTGCCAGTACCAATCCAGGGGATCCCTCTGGAAACACCATATATTTT. Translated: CASTNPGDPSGNTIYF.

The chain links TRBV5-4 to TRBJ1-3; 8 nucleotides agree with TRBD1. The CDR3 extends over 15 amino acids. Unmatched junction bases numbered 5, after V lost 6 bases and J lost 0 bases. Germline CDR1 and CDR2: SGHNT and YYREEE (reference sequence). CDR3: CASTPDRASGNTIYF. CDR3 nucleotide sequence: TGTGCCAGCACCCCGGACAGGGCCTCTGGAAACACCATATATTTT.

The chain uses TRBV7-9 and TRBJ2-7; the D gene is possibly TRBD1 (6 bases). V was pared by 7 bases and J by 2 bases, with 24 bases between. This CDR3 is built from 17 residues. Germline-derived CDR1 and CDR2 are SEHNR and FQNEAQ (reference sequence). Written as DNA, the CDR3 is TGTGCCAGCACCCGGATTAGGGGCGGACCAGGGGCCTACGAGCAGTACTTC. Its translation: CASTRIRGGPGAYEQYF. Full variable domain (outside the CDR3, taken from reference TRBV7-9 and TRBJ2-7): DTGVSQNPRHKITKRGQNVTFRCDPISEHNRLYWYRQTLGQGPEFLTYFQNEAQLEKSRLLSDRFSAERPKGSFSTLEIQRTEQGDSAMYLCASTRIRGGPGAYEQYFGPGTRLTVT.

This clone was observed once. CDR3 sequence: CASSLIRDNYGYTF. The CDR3 coding sequence is TGTGCCAGCAGCTTAATCCGGGATAACTATGGCTACACCTTC. The rearrangement uses TRBV27 and TRBJ1-2; D is unresolved. The CDR3 is made up of 14 amino acids. V dropped 6 bases and J dropped 1 base, with 12 bases sitting between them. Germline V lookup: CDR1 MNHEY, CDR2 SMNVEV (reference sequence).

The J gene is TRBJ1-5, the V gene TRBV7-8, with 9 nucleotides matching TRBD1. Unmatched junction bases numbered 3, after V lost 1 base and J lost 5 bases. CDR1 is SGHVS and CDR2 is FQNEAQ in the germline V gene. This CDR3 has 15 amino acids. This CDR3 reads CASSLEGTGYQPQHF. The CDR3 DNA reads TGTGCCAGCAGCTTAGAAGGGACAGGGTATCAGCCCCAGCATTTT.

V is TRBV7-2 and J is TRBJ1-4; weak D call: TRBD1 (6 bases). Germline CDR1 and CDR2: SGHTA and FQGNSA. With 5 bases removed from V and 1 base from J, the gap between germline ends came to 8 bases. This CDR3 is 14 amino acids long. The CDR3 bases are TGTGCCAGCAGCCCACAGGGAACTAATGAAAAACTGTTTTTT. It encodes CASSPQGTNEKLFF. The full variable domain, in which reference TRBV7-2 and TRBJ1-4 provide the parts outside the CDR3, is GAGVSQSPSNKVTEKGKDVELRCDPISGHTALYWYRQSLGQGLEFLIYFQGNSAPDKSGLPSDRFSAERTGGSVSTLTIQRTQQEDSAVYLCASSPQGTNEKLFFGSGTQLSVL.

The chain joins TRBV19 to TRBJ2-5, with a weak D call TRBD1 (6 bases). Trimming pared 9 bases from V and 5 bases from J, leaving 22 bases between. Germline CDR1 and CDR2: LNHDA and SQIVND (reference sequence). The CDR3 sequence is 15 residues long. CDR3 DNA sequence: TGTGCCAGCGCCCTTCGGGACATCAAAGGGGAGACCCAGTACTTC. It yields the protein CASALRDIKGETQYF.

The J gene is TRBJ1-2, the V gene TRBV7-8, with a weak D call TRBD1 (6 bases). V lost 4 bases and J 3 bases, leaving 15 bases between the germline ends. Germline CDR1 is SGHVS and CDR2 is FQNEAQ. CDR3 length: 15 amino acids. Written as DNA, the CDR3 is TGTGCCAGCAGCTCCGATTGGACAGCGGACTATGGCTACACCTTC. It translates to CASSSDWTADYGYTF.

The rearrangement links TRBV5-1 to TRBJ1-2, with D perhaps TRBD1 (5 bases). The CDR3 consists of 12 residues. Trimming took 4 bases from V and 4 from J, leaving 8 bases between them. Germline V CDR1 and CDR2: SGHRS, YFSETQ. In nucleotides, the CDR3 is TGCGCCAGCAGCACCGACAGCTATGGCTACACCTTC. Its protein is CASSTDSYGYTF.

The chain links TRBV4-3 to TRBJ2-3; 7 positions match TRBD1. CDR1 is LGHNA, CDR2 YSLEER, per germline. The J segment lost 6 bases and the V segment lost 0 bases, leaving 3 bases of the junction unmatched. The CDR3 spans 14 residues. CDR3 protein: CASSQEDRLDTQYF. The CDR3 coding sequence is TGCGCCAGCAGCCAAGAGGACAGGTTGGATACGCAGTATTTT.

This chain uses TRBV7-2 with TRBJ2-7; 7 bases align to TRBD1. Germline V gives CDR1 SGHTA, CDR2 FQGNSA. This CDR3 spans 15 amino acids. With 5 bases clipped from V and 0 bases from J, the junction kept 7 bases outside the gene matches. Here the CDR3 reads CASSPRDRVSYEQYF. Here the CDR3 DNA reads TGTGCCAGCAGCCCCCGGGACAGAGTCTCCTACGAGCAGTACTTC.

This clone was found a few times. The genes are TRBV6-4 and TRBJ1-2; a possible D gene is TRBD1 (6 bases). The germline CDR1 and CDR2 sequences are MRHNA and SNTAGT. The CDR3 consists of 15 residues. Between the trimmed V and J ends, which lost 2 bases and 2 bases, there was a span of 12 bases. The CDR3 protein is CASSDEAGANYGYTF. As DNA, the CDR3 is TGTGCCAGCAGTGACGAGGCAGGGGCCAACTATGGCTACACCTTC.

V usage is TRBV4-3 and J usage is TRBJ1-2; 8 nucleotides line up with TRBD1. V lost 5 bases, J lost 4 bases, and 6 bases stayed unmatched. CDR1 and CDR2 from the germline V gene are LGHNA and YSLEER. The CDR3 runs to 14 residues. The chain's CDR3 is CASSIGQGSYGYTF. The CDR3 DNA is TGCGCCAGCAGCATCGGACAGGGTTCCTATGGCTACACCTTC.

The gene calls are TRBV3-1 (or the pseudogene TRBV3-2) and TRBJ1-2, with TRBD1 matching 7 bases. CDR3 length equals 15 residues. The V segment lost 1 base and the J segment 4 bases; nucleotides outside the gene matches: 6. Germline CDR1 reads LGHDT; CDR2 reads YNNKEL (reference sequence). The CDR3 region is CASSQAPTGSYGYTF. CDR3 DNA: TGTGCCAGCAGCCAAGCTCCGACAGGGTCCTATGGCTACACCTTC.